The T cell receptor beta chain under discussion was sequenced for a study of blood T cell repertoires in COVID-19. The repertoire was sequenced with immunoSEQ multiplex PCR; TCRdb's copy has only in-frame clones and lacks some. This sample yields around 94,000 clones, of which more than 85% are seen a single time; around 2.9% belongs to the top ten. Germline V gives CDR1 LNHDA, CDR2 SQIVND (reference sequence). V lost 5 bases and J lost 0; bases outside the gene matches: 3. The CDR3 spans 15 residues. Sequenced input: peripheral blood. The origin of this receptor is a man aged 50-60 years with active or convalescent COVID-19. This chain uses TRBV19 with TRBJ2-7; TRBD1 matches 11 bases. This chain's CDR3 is CASSYGTGGSYEQYF. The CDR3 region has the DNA TGTGCCAGTAGTTACGGGACAGGGGGCTCCTACGAGCAGTACTTC.